This TCR beta chain was identified during a study of a mutant IDH1 vaccine in newly diagnosed glioma. Whole-study results and caveats: Patients showed vaccine-induced immune responses at a rate of roughly 93%.

Assay: immunoSEQ multiplex PCR; the TCRdb copy retains only in-frame clones and omits some. The repertoire includes 40,000 to 60,000 clones, over 75% of them detected once, and approximately 1.8% sits in the top ten. Regarding this clone: Its antigen is unidentified.

V shed 6 bases and J shed 4 bases, with 10 bases lying between them. The CDR3 runs 13 residues. From germline, CDR1 is MNHEY and CDR2 SMNVEV (reference sequence). Time point: week 5, during vaccination. Vaccinated patients received 300 ug of mutant IDH1 20-mer peptide per dose, with topical imiquimod. Sequenced here: PBMCs, sampled from a glioma patient whose treatment included an IDH1 peptide vaccine. This sequence originates from a woman aged 40 to 49 with glioma. The chain couples TRBV27 to TRBJ2-1; weak D call: TRBD2 (5 bases). DNA of the CDR3: TGTGCCAGCAGAGAGGGTTCGTACAATGAGCAGTTCTTC. This translates into CASREGSYNEQFF.